Shown below are 10 T cell receptor beta chains from a single sample sequenced in a study of T cell responses to AZD1222 COVID-19 vaccine. Sequenced by immunoSEQ multiplex PCR; TCRdb stores in-frame clones only, minus some. The sample includes about 200,000 clones, approximately 94% of them seen just once. The sequencing here drew on peripheral blood, taken 28 days after the second AZD1222 dose. All receptors derive from an adult who received the AZD1222 COVID-19 vaccine.

V is TRBV7-9 and J is TRBJ2-7; 8 bases are shared with TRBD1. This CDR3 is 14 amino acids long. Germline lookup yields CDR1 SEHNR and CDR2 FQNEAQ (reference sequence). V shed 1 base and J 5 bases; nucleotides not matched to a gene: 4. CDR3 sequence: CASSLEQGVDEQYF. The CDR3 nucleotides are TGTGCCAGCAGCTTAGAACAGGGGGTCGACGAGCAGTACTTC.

The J gene is TRBJ1-5, the V gene TRBV5-4, with D possibly being TRBD1 (5 bases). CDR1 and CDR2 from the germline V gene are SGHNT and YYREEE (reference sequence). The CDR3 has 13 amino acids. V shed 4 bases and J shed 2 bases, with 7 bases lying between them. The CDR3 spells CASSPGGNQPQHF. DNA for the CDR3: TGTGCCAGCAGCCCGGGGGGCAATCAGCCCCAGCATTTT.

The chain uses TRBV2 and TRBJ2-1; D is undetermined. Germline CDR1 and CDR2: SNHLY and FYNNEI. This CDR3 has 15 amino acids. V lost 5 bases and J 5 bases, leaving 16 bases between the germline ends. The CDR3 DNA sequence: TGTGCCAGCAGTATTGAAGTTGCCAGAGACAATGAGCAGTTCTTC. Amino acid sequence: CASSIEVARDNEQFF.

The chain links TRBV5-1 to TRBJ1-3, with D possibly matching TRBD1 (5 bases). The V and J ends lost 4 bases and 0 bases respectively, with 14 bases between them. The CDR3 runs 16 residues. In germline, CDR1 is SGHRS, CDR2 YFSETQ. CDR3 loop: CASSAGLLYSGNTIYF. In nucleotides, the CDR3 is TGCGCCAGCAGCGCGGGACTGCTGTACTCTGGAAACACCATATATTTT.

The genes are TRBV9 and TRBJ1-2; a possible D gene is TRBD1 (5 bases). The CDR3 has 15 residues. Germline lookup yields CDR1 SGDLS and CDR2 YYNGEE. The V and J ends lost 4 bases and 10 bases respectively, with 23 bases between them. The CDR3 reads CASSNPDMARINYTF. In nucleotides, the CDR3 is TGTGCCAGCAGCAATCCGGACATGGCGAGAATTAACTACACCTTC.

V gene TRBV12-5 combines with J gene TRBJ2-7, with D hard to call. The germline V gene encodes CDR1 LGHNT and CDR2 FRNRAP. This CDR3 contains 10 residues. The V end lost 5 bases, the J end lost 3 bases, and 2 bases lay between the germline ends. The chain's CDR3 is CASGHYEQYF. The CDR3 nucleotides read TGTGCTAGTGGTCACTACGAGCAGTACTTC. Complete variable domain (other parts from reference TRBV12-5 and TRBJ2-7): DARVTQTPRHKVTEMGQEVTMRCQPILGHNTVFWYRQTMMQGLELLAYFRNRAPLDDSGMPKDRFSAEMPDATLATLKIQPSEPRDSAVYFCASGHYEQYFGPGTRLTVT.

The V gene is TRBV18, the J gene TRBJ2-5; no reliable D call. Germline V gives CDR1 KGHSH, CDR2 LQKENI. The CDR3 loop spans 14 amino acids. V was cut by 0 bases and J by 5 bases, with 10 bases left in between. Written as DNA, the CDR3 is TGTGCCAGCTCACCACCCCTCCGACTGGAGACCCAGTACTTC. This encodes CASSPPLRLETQYF.

The V and J genes are TRBV4-3 and TRBJ1-3, with TRBD1 as a possible D gene (5 bases). V lost 10 bases and J lost 5, with 12 bases in between. The CDR3 has 12 amino acids. The V gene's germline CDR1 is LGHNA and CDR2 YSLEER. Here the CDR3 DNA reads TGCGCCACCTGGGACGGTCGAAACACCATATATTTT. Translating it yields CATWDGRNTIYF.

The rearrangement links TRBV5-8 to TRBJ1-1, with TRBD1 as a possible D gene (6 bases). The ends were cut back, 4 bases at V and 2 bases at J, with 15 bases in the middle. Germline assignment: CDR1 SGHTS and CDR2 YDEGEE. The CDR3 loop spans 15 amino acids. The DNA for the CDR3 is TGTGCCAGCAGCGCACTACAGGGACTTAACACTGAAGCTTTCTTT. This encodes CASSALQGLNTEAFF.

V is TRBV7-9 and J is TRBJ1-2; D is uncertain. Germline values: CDR1 SEHNR, CDR2 FQNEAQ (reference sequence). Trimming removed 5 bases at V and 11 bases at J, with 15 bases between. The CDR3 sequence is 12 residues long. The CDR3, as DNA: TGTGCCAGCAGCCAACGAAAGGGCCCTTACACCTTC. Encoded protein: CASSQRKGPYTF.